What follows are 5 T cell receptor beta chains derived from one specimen sequenced in a study of low-dose radiotherapy and immunotherapy resistance in tumors. Priming of first-strand cDNA relied on TRAV- and TRBV-specific primers (covering alpha and beta chains). The TCRs were subjected to amplification over approximately 19 PCR cycles employing a constant-region primer in conjunction with a V-primer adapter. Via MiXCR, TCRdb re-called the reads, giving one row per CDR3 protein. The sample carries around 90,000 distinct CDR3 sequences, 18% recorded once. The time point: before trial treatment. Sequencing was performed on PBMCs, taken before treatment. The source of these receptors is a male donor with prostate cancer.

This clonotype has a count of ten or more. The gene calls are TRBV2 and TRBJ1-4; D unresolved. This CDR3 is 13 amino acids long. Trimming removed 8 bases from V and 4 bases from J, with 11 bases in between. Germline V gene data show CDR1 as SNHLY and CDR2 as FYNNEI. In DNA form, the CDR3 reads TGTGCCAGCCGACGGAGCTTTAATGAAAAACTGTTTTTT. The encoded protein is CASRRSFNEKLFF. The entire variable domain, with the rest obtained from reference TRBV2 and TRBJ1-4, is as follows: EPEVTQTPSHQVTQMGQEVILRCVPISNHLYFYWYRQILGQKVEFLVSFYNNEISEKSEIFDDQFSVERPDGSNFTLKIRSTKLEDSAMYFCASRRSFNEKLFFGSGTQLSVL.

Ten or more counts support this clonotype. The chain couples TRBV19 to TRBJ2-1; maybe TRBD2 (7 bases). CDR1 LNHDA and CDR2 SQIVND come from the germline V gene (reference sequence). V lost 2 bases, J lost 1 base, and 9 bases lay in between. The CDR3 sequence is 15 residues long. DNA of the CDR3: TGTGCCAGTAGTATAAGGGGGGGGTCCTACAATGAGCAGTTCTTC. This sequence encodes CASSIRGGSYNEQFF.

This clonotype was counted at least ten times. This rearrangement joins TRBV10-3 to TRBJ2-3; the D call may be TRBD1 or TRBD2 (6 bases each). The CDR3 loop spans 14 amino acids. Germline CDR1 ENHRY, CDR2 SYGVKD. V gave up 4 bases and J gave up 4 bases, with 12 bases separating them. The CDR3 here is CAISVAGGADTQYF. As DNA, the CDR3 is TGTGCCATCAGTGTCGCCGGGGGCGCAGATACGCAGTATTTT.

This clonotype was seen repeatedly, ten times or more. The genes are TRBV9 and TRBJ2-1; TRBD2 agrees at 9 bases. CDR1 is SGDLS, CDR2 YYNGEE, per germline. The V segment lost 0 bases and the J segment 9 bases; nucleotides outside the gene matches: 4. This CDR3 is built from 14 residues. CDR3 coding DNA: TGTGCCAGCAGCGTAGTCGGGACTAGCTTTGAGCAGTTCTTC. This codes for CASSVVGTSFEQFF. Using reference TRBV9 and TRBJ2-1 for the parts outside the CDR3, the full variable domain is DSGVTQTPKHLITATGQRVTLRCSPRSGDLSVYWYQQSLDQGLQFLIQYYNGEERAKGNILERFSAQQFPDLHSELNLSSLELGDSALYFCASSVVGTSFEQFFGPGTRLTVL.

The chain recombines TRBV5-1 with TRBJ2-7, with no clear D. Germline loops: CDR1 SGHRS, CDR2 YFSETQ. The ends were cut back, 0 bases at V and 2 bases at J, with 12 bases in the middle. This CDR3 has 15 amino acids. CDR3 region: CASSLVGEVPYEQYF. The CDR3 DNA follows: TGCGCCAGCAGCTTGGTAGGTGAGGTCCCCTACGAGCAGTACTTC.